The T cell receptor beta chain described here comes from a study of T cell changes during pregnancy in multiple sclerosis. The ends were cut back, 6 bases at V and 0 bases at J, with 8 bases in the middle. Germline CDR1 and CDR2: LNHNV and YYDKDF (reference sequence). The CDR3 runs to 13 residues. The protocol was immunoSEQ multiplex PCR, while the TCRdb copy is restricted to in-frame clones and leaves out a portion. The sample has 100,000 or so clones; around 90% are singletons. The clonotype comes from a female donor with multiple sclerosis, enrolled in a pregnancy study. The genes are TRBV15 and TRBJ1-1, with D unresolved. This sample comprised peripheral blood, obtained in the second trimester of pregnancy. CDR3 amino acids: CATSARVNTEAFF. In DNA, the CDR3 is TGTGCCACCAGTGCCCGAGTGAACACTGAAGCTTTCTTT.